This note documents a single T cell receptor beta chain sequence. Germline-derived CDR1 and CDR2 are LGHDT and YNNKEL (reference sequence). The CDR3 extends over 14 amino acids. Trimming stripped 3 bases from V and 10 bases from J, with 13 bases between. In the original analysis: Amplification of reference gene primers was used by the study to estimate nucleated cell counts. The data were produced by immunoSEQ multiplex PCR, yet TCRdb's version contains in-frame clones alone and is incomplete. V and J calls and clone size come straight from that table; D and trimming were deduced from the DNA. The repertoire has a few hundred thousand clones, around 88% of them found once; the top ten carry 1.5% to 2%. This record comes from a study of blood T cell repertoires in COVID-19. Study-wide context: The origin of the acute and convalescent COVID-19 samples was the United States, Italy and Spain.

The chain combines TRBV3-1 (or the pseudogene TRBV3-2) with TRBJ1-6, with D perhaps TRBD1 (5 bases). The TCR comes from a woman aged 30 to 39 with COVID-19, enrolled during active disease. The sample comprised peripheral blood. The CDR3 spells CASSHSGKDSPLHF. The CDR3 DNA reads TGTGCCAGCAGCCACTCAGGGAAGGACTCACCCCTCCACTTT.